The 4 T cell receptor beta chains below come from one sample, sequenced in a study of blood T cell repertoires in COVID-19. The method was immunoSEQ multiplex PCR; TCRdb's version includes in-frame clones alone and lacks a portion of them. The data show some 350,000 clones, around 86% seen once. Source material: peripheral blood. These receptor sequences come from a human donor in a cohort sampled during active COVID-19.

V usage is TRBV11-3 and J usage is TRBJ2-5, with TRBD2 matching over 12 bases. Germline V gene data show CDR1 as SGHNT and CDR2 as YENEEA. J gave up 2 bases and V 4 bases, and 5 bases lay outside the gene matches. The CDR3 covers 16 residues. The DNA of the CDR3 is TGTGCCAGCAGCTACGGACTAGCGGGAATTCAAGAGACCCAGTACTTC. Translation gives CASSYGLAGIQETQYF.

CDR3 residues: CASSQDFPGSDTQYF. The CDR3 DNA is TGCGCCAGCAGCCAAGATTTTCCGGGATCAGATACGCAGTATTTT. This rearrangement joins TRBV4-1 to TRBJ2-3; D might be TRBD2 (5 bases). Per the germline V gene, CDR1 is MGHRA and CDR2 is YSYEKL. Trimming took off 0 bases at V and 4 bases at J, with 11 bases between the two ends. This CDR3 has 15 residues.

The chain carries TRBV28 and TRBJ2-7, with D perhaps matching TRBD2 (6 bases). This CDR3 is 15 amino acids long. V was trimmed by 9 bases and J by 3 bases, leaving 21 bases between them. CDR1 and CDR2 (germline): MDHEN, SYDVKM. The CDR3 nucleotides read TGTGCCAGTTTAACGACTATAGCGGTGAACTACGAGCAGTACTTC. Its protein product is CASLTTIAVNYEQYF. The entire variable domain, with the rest obtained from reference TRBV28 and TRBJ2-7, is as follows: DVKVTQSSRYLVKRTGEKVFLECVQDMDHENMFWYRQDPGLGLRLIYFSYDVKMKEKGDIPEGYSVSREKKERFSLILESASTNQTSMYLCASLTTIAVNYEQYFGPGTRLTVT.

The genes are TRBV5-1 and TRBJ2-1; TRBD2 matches 9 bases. This CDR3 comprises 18 residues. Germline V gene lookup returns CDR1 SGHRS and CDR2 YFSETQ. The J segment lost 5 bases and the V segment lost 0 bases, leaving 12 bases of the junction unmatched. The CDR3 loop is CASSLVGLAPWRNNEQFF. As DNA, the CDR3 is TGCGCCAGCAGCTTGGTCGGACTAGCGCCCTGGAGGAACAATGAGCAGTTCTTC. Complete variable domain (other parts from reference TRBV5-1 and TRBJ2-1): KAGVTQTPRYLIKTRGQQVTLSCSPISGHRSVSWYQQTPGQGLQFLFEYFSETQRNKGNFPGRFSGRQFSNSRSEMNVSTLELGDSALYLCASSLVGLAPWRNNEQFFGPGTRLTVL.